A single sample gave rise to the 20 T cell receptor beta chains below, sequenced in a study of blood T cell repertoires in COVID-19. The method was immunoSEQ multiplex PCR; TCRdb's version includes in-frame clones alone and lacks a portion of them. The sample lists about 140,000 clones; roughly 80% were seen once. The sample consisted of peripheral blood. The receptors stem from a man aged 65 to 85 who had recovered from COVID-19.

V gene TRBV5-4 combines with J gene TRBJ2-1, with 8 bases matching TRBD2. The germline V gene encodes CDR1 SGHNT and CDR2 YYREEE (reference sequence). V shed 0 bases, J shed 7 bases, and the junction held 9 bases outside the gene matches. The CDR3 is 16 residues long. In nucleotides, the CDR3 is TGTGCCAGCAGCTTGGGCGGGAGGTCTTTTAGGAATGAGCAGTTCTTC. It translates to CASSLGGRSFRNEQFF. Full variable domain (rest looked up from reference TRBV5-4 and TRBJ2-1): ETGVTQSPTHLIKTRGQQVTLRCSSQSGHNTVSWYQQALGQGPQFIFQYYREEENGRGNFPPRFSGLQFPNYSSELNVNALELDDSALYLCASSLGGRSFRNEQFFGPGTRLTVL.

This clone appeared a single time. This rearrangement joins TRBV4-3 to TRBJ1-2, with TRBD1 as a possible D gene (5 bases). The CDR3 has 16 amino acids. The V and J ends lost 0 bases and 8 bases respectively, with 19 bases between them. CDR1 is LGHNA and CDR2 is YSLEER in the germline V gene. The CDR3 reads CASSQDLGVPGSGYTF. CDR3 bases: TGCGCCAGCAGCCAAGATTTAGGGGTCCCAGGGTCGGGCTACACCTTC.

This sequence joins TRBV7-2 and TRBJ2-5; D remains unclear. CDR1 and CDR2 from the germline V gene are SGHTA and FQGNSA. The ends were cut back, 8 bases at V and 5 bases at J, with 15 bases in the middle. The CDR3 length is 13 residues. The CDR3, as DNA: TGTGCCAGCCGCAGGAACAGTGGGGAGACCCAGTACTTC. Translated: CASRRNSGETQYF.

This clone is a singleton in its sample. The chain uses TRBV2 and TRBJ2-7; D might be TRBD1 (6 bases). The germline V gene encodes CDR1 SNHLY and CDR2 FYNNEI. CDR3 length: 12 amino acids. Trimming stripped 6 bases from V and 9 bases from J, with 15 bases between. CDR3 sequence reads: CASRGAPVPQYF. Here the CDR3 DNA reads TGTGCCAGCAGGGGGGCACCGGTCCCGCAGTACTTC.

The chain joins TRBV3-1 (or the pseudogene TRBV3-2) to TRBJ2-2; the match to TRBD1 covers 7 bases. Looked up from germline, CDR1 is LGHDT and CDR2 is YNNKEL (reference sequence). CDR3 length equals 16 residues. The V and J ends lost 3 bases and 3 bases, in that order; junction bases with no gene match: 7. In DNA form, the CDR3 reads TGTGCCAGCAGCCACACGGGACAGAGTGACACCGGGGAGCTGTTTTTT. Translated, it gives CASSHTGQSDTGELFF.

The rearrangement uses TRBV3-1 (or the pseudogene TRBV3-2) and TRBJ1-2; perhaps TRBD1 as D (5 bases). Per the germline V gene, CDR1 is LGHDT and CDR2 is YNNKEL (reference sequence). This CDR3 is built from 15 residues. The V gene lost 4 bases and the J gene lost 3 bases, with 15 bases spanning the gap. As DNA, the CDR3 is TGTGCCAGCAGCCCCACCCAAGACAGCGACTATGGCTACACCTTC. This sequence encodes CASSPTQDSDYGYTF.

The chain uses TRBV6-5 and TRBJ2-7; 11 positions match TRBD1. V dropped 5 bases and J dropped 6; count of bases not matched to a gene: 6. CDR1 and CDR2 (germline): MNHEY, SVGAGI. The CDR3 loop spans 14 amino acids. CDR3 loop: CASSQGQGGVEQYF. CDR3 sequence (DNA): TGTGCCAGCAGTCAGGGACAGGGGGGAGTCGAGCAGTACTTC.

The chain has TRBV21-1 and TRBJ1-1. TRBV21-1 is termed a pseudogene. This CDR3 has 18 residues. The CDR3: CASSKGLGGNLMNTEAFF. The DNA for the CDR3 is TGTGCCAGCAGCAAAGGGCTTGGCGGTAACTTAATGAACACTGAAGCTTTCTTT.

The chain is built from TRBV9 and TRBJ2-3, with 8 bases that match TRBD1. This CDR3 is built from 16 residues. CDR1 SGDLS and CDR2 YYNGEE come from the germline V gene. The V and J ends lost 0 bases and 5 bases, in that order; junction bases with no gene match: 8. In DNA form, the CDR3 reads TGTGCCAGCAGCGTAGCTACAGGGGGTGTGAAAGATACGCAGTATTTT. Translating gives CASSVATGGVKDTQYF.

The V and J genes are TRBV19 and TRBJ2-3; 10 bases are shared with TRBD2. V lost 6 bases to trimming and J lost 1 base; unmatched junction nucleotides: 4. CDR1 is LNHDA and CDR2 is SQIVND in the germline V gene (reference sequence). The CDR3 loop spans 15 amino acids. CDR3 sequence reads: CASRRGLAGTDTQYF. As DNA, the CDR3 is TGTGCCAGTAGACGAGGACTAGCGGGCACAGATACGCAGTATTTT.

This chain uses TRBV18 with TRBJ2-3, with TRBD2 as a possible D gene (6 bases). This CDR3 is 16 amino acids long. Trimming removed 1 base at V and 4 bases at J, with 15 bases between. Germline CDR1 KGHSH, CDR2 LQKENI. CDR3 in amino acids: CASSPRGVLNADTQYF. The CDR3 bases are TGTGCCAGCTCACCACGCGGGGTGTTGAACGCAGATACGCAGTATTTT.

This clone appeared many times. The chain carries TRBV29-1 and TRBJ2-7; TRBD2 might be the D (5 bases). V was shortened by 4 bases and J by 6 bases, with 16 bases between the two germline ends. CDR1 and CDR2 (germline): SQVTM, ANQGSEA. The CDR3 has 13 amino acids. In DNA form, the CDR3 reads TGCAGCGTTGTTTCCGACTACCTGGGCGAGCAGTACTTC. Amino acid sequence: CSVVSDYLGEQYF.

DNA of the CDR3: TGTGCCAGCAGCTTAGGACTAGCGGGACTCACAGATACGCAGTATTTT. Its protein product is CASSLGLAGLTDTQYF. The rearrangement joins TRBV7-9 to TRBJ2-3, with 11 positions matching TRBD2. The CDR3 runs to 16 residues. In germline, CDR1 is SEHNR, CDR2 FQNEAQ (reference sequence). Germline trimming cut 1 base from V and 2 bases from J; bases unmatched to any gene: 2.

This clone appeared a single time. V and J are TRBV18 and TRBJ2-3, with 14 bases identical to TRBD2. The CDR3 length is 22 residues. Per the germline V gene, CDR1 is KGHSH and CDR2 is LQKENI. V lost 0 bases and J lost 1; bases outside the gene matches: 15. In DNA, the CDR3 is TGTGCCAGCTCACCACCGACTAGCGGGGGGGAGTGGTCCTACACGGGCACAGATACGCAGTATTTT. It yields the protein CASSPPTSGGEWSYTGTDTQYF.

J is TRBJ1-5 and V is TRBV5-1, with D uncertain. CDR3 length: 13 residues. V lost 2 bases to trimming and J lost 0 bases, with 3 bases between them. Germline V gene lookup returns CDR1 SGHRS and CDR2 YFSETQ. CDR3 DNA: TGCGCCAGCAGCTTATATAGCAATCAGCCCCAGCATTTT. Residues: CASSLYSNQPQHF. Full variable domain (remainder filled in from reference TRBV5-1 and TRBJ1-5): KAGVTQTPRYLIKTRGQQVTLSCSPISGHRSVSWYQQTPGQGLQFLFEYFSETQRNKGNFPGRFSGRQFSNSRSEMNVSTLELGDSALYLCASSLYSNQPQHFGDGTRLSIL.

The chain is built from TRBV30 and TRBJ2-1, with a tentative D call TRBD1 (6 bases). Germline V gives CDR1 GTSNPN, CDR2 SVGIG (reference sequence). Trimming shortened V by 5 bases and J by 5 bases, and 10 bases separated the two germline ends. The CDR3 extends over 12 amino acids. CDR3 loop: CAWGQRHNEQFF. CDR3 DNA: TGTGCCTGGGGACAGCGGCACAATGAGCAGTTCTTC.

This chain uses TRBV5-6 with TRBJ1-5; the D gene is possibly TRBD1 (5 bases). Trimming pared 1 base from V and 1 base from J, leaving 9 bases between. CDR3 length: 15 amino acids. In germline, CDR1 is SGHDT, CDR2 YYEEEE. The CDR3 here is CASSLWQGSNQPQHF. CDR3 sequence (DNA): TGTGCCAGCAGCTTGTGGCAGGGCAGCAATCAGCCCCAGCATTTT.

V usage is TRBV4-1 and J usage is TRBJ2-5; a weak D match, TRBD2 (5 bases). Per germline, CDR1 MGHRA and CDR2 YSYEKL. CDR3 length equals 14 residues. The V end was cut by 1 base, the J end by 5 bases, with 11 bases between. In nucleotides, the CDR3 is TGCGCCAGCAGCCAAGTCCTGGGAGTGGAGACCCAGTACTTC. Amino acids: CASSQVLGVETQYF.

V usage is TRBV4-1 and J usage is TRBJ2-3; 8 bases are shared with TRBD1. With 0 bases clipped from V and 4 bases from J, the junction kept 6 bases outside the gene matches. Germline lookup yields CDR1 MGHRA and CDR2 YSYEKL. The CDR3 totals 16 residues. Here the CDR3 DNA reads TGCGCCAGCAGCCAAGATCACGGACAGGGACCAGATACGCAGTATTTT. Translating gives CASSQDHGQGPDTQYF.

CDR3 coding DNA: TGTGCCAGCAGTGACGTGAAGGGAACGGGGTCCTACGAGCAGTACTTC. It translates to CASSDVKGTGSYEQYF. V gene TRBV2 combines with J gene TRBJ2-7, with a possible D match to TRBD2 (5 bases). The CDR3 is 16 amino acids. Germline V CDR1 and CDR2: SNHLY, FYNNEI. The germline V and J ends were trimmed by 3 bases and 1 base, with 16 bases remaining between them.